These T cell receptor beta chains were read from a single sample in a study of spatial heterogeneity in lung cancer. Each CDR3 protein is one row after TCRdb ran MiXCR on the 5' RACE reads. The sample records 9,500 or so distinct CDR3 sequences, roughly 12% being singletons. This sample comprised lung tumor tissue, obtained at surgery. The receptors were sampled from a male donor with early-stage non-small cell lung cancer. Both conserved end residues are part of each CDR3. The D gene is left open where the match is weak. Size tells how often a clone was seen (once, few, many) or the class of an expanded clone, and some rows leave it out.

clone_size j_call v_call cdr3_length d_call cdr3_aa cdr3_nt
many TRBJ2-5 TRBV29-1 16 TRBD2 CSVDSTSGRHQETQYF TGCAGCGTTGATTCCACTAGCGGGAGGCACCAAGAGACCCAGTACTTC
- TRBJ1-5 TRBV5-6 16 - CASSPLRAGSNQPQHF TGTGCCAGCAGCCCCTTAAGGGCGGGGAGCAATCAGCCCCAGCATTTT
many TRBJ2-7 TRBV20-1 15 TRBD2 CSARVRGGSSYEQYF TGCAGTGCTAGAGTACGGGGGGGGAGCTCCTACGAGCAGTACTTC
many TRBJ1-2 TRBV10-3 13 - CAISRDSYGGYTF TGTGCCATCAGCCGGGACTCTTACGGGGGCTACACCTTC
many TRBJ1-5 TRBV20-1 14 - CSARGGYSNQPQHF TGCAGCGCGAGGGGAGGGTATAGCAATCAGCCCCAGCATTTT
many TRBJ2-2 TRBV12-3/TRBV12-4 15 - CASSPGVANTGELFF TGTGCCAGCAGTCCCGGGGTCGCGAACACCGGGGAGCTGTTTTTT
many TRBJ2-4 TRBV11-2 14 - CASSLGLMGNIQYF TGTGCCAGCAGCTTAGGACTAATGGGAAACATTCAGTACTTC
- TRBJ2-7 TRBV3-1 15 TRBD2 CASSPRSGRSYEQYF TGTGCCAGCAGCCCCAGGAGCGGGAGATCGTACGAGCAGTACTTC
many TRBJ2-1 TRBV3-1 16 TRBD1 CASSQEGQGAGNEQFF TGTGCCAGCAGCCAAGAGGGACAGGGGGCGGGGAATGAGCAGTTCTTC
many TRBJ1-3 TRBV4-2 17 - CASSQEFTRISGNTIYF TGTGCCAGCAGCCAAGAGTTCACTCGAATCTCTGGAAACACCATATATTTT
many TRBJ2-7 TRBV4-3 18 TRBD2 CASSQVWEGAGGTYEQYF TGCGCCAGCAGCCAAGTTTGGGAGGGAGCGGGAGGAACCTACGAGCAGTACTTC
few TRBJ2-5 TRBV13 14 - CASSSGADQETQYF TGTGCCAGCAGCTCAGGGGCGGATCAAGAGACCCAGTACTTC
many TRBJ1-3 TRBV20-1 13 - CSASAGAGNTIYF TGCAGTGCTAGTGCAGGAGCTGGAAACACCATATATTTT
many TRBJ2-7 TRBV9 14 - CASSVGLGAYEQYF TGTGCCAGCAGCGTAGGACTAGGTGCCTACGAGCAGTACTTC
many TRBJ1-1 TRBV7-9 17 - CASSLRGGPRGSTEAFF TGTGCCAGCAGCTTACGTGGCGGACCCAGGGGATCCACTGAAGCTTTCTTT
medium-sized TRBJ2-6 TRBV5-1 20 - CASSFFSPQTRYSGANVLTF TGCGCCAGCAGCTTTTTCAGTCCCCAAACCCGGTACTCTGGGGCCAACGTCCTGACTTTC
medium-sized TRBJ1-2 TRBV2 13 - CASSGGTGYGYTF TGTGCCAGCAGTGGTGGGACTGGCTATGGCTACACCTTC
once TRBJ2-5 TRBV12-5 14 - CASGLRQQQETQYF TGTGCTAGTGGTTTGAGGCAGCAACAAGAGACCCAGTACTTC
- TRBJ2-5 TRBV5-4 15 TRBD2 CASSFGGGYQETQYF TGTGCCAGCAGCTTCGGCGGGGGGTACCAAGAGACCCAGTACTTC
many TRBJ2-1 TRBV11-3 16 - CASSPPGLASYNEQFF TGTGCCAGCAGCCCCCCTGGGCTAGCCTCCTACAATGAGCAGTTCTTC
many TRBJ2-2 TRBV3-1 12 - CATQAGTGELFF TGTGCCACCCAAGCGGGCACCGGGGAGCTGTTTTTT
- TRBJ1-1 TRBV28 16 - CASSGGHSPGDTEAFF TGTGCCAGCAGTGGGGGACATTCTCCCGGGGACACTGAAGCTTTCTTT
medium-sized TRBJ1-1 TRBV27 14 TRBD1 CASSLGQGRTEAFF TGTGCCAGCAGTTTAGGACAGGGCAGGACTGAAGCTTTCTTT
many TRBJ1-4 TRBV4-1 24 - CASSQDSRTLPWTLLPPTNEKLFF TGCGCCAGCAGCCAAGATTCTCGGACACTTCCTTGGACACTTCTGCCCCCAACTAATGAAAAACTGTTTTTT
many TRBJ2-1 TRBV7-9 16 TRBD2 CASSLDGGGAYNEQFF TGTGCCAGCAGCTTAGATGGCGGGGGGGCCTACAATGAGCAGTTCTTC
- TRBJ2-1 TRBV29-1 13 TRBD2 CSGRSSGSSLQFF TGCAGCGGAAGGTCTAGCGGGAGCTCATTGCAGTTCTTC
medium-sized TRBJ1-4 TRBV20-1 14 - CSARDVNGNEKLFF TGCAGTGCTAGAGATGTGAACGGGAATGAAAAACTGTTTTTT
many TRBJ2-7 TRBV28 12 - CASSLSYYEQYF TGTGCCAGCAGTTTATCTTACTACGAGCAGTACTTC
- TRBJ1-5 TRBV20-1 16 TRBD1 CSATPGQGRWNQPQHF TGCAGTGCTACACCGGGACAGGGGAGATGGAATCAGCCCCAGCATTTT